This T cell receptor beta chain was captured in a study of blood T cell repertoires in COVID-19. Background on the study: Samples taken during acute and convalescent COVID-19 were collected in the United States, Italy and Spain. PBMCs, B-cell-depleted T cells, or T cells provided the cDNA or gDNA that made up the material.

This clone was detected a few times. Study processing details: It was from reference gene primer amplification that nucleated cell counts were estimated. Using immunoSEQ multiplex PCR, the repertoire was profiled, and TCRdb retains in-frame clones only, with some absent. D and trimming come from the DNA, and the V and J calls and clone size come from that table. Among under 80,000 clones listed, roughly 86% were seen once. With 5 bases removed from V and 6 bases from J, the gap between germline ends came to 7 bases. The CDR3 is 11 residues long. Germline V CDR1 and CDR2: MDHEN, SYDVKM. The sequencing input was peripheral blood. The receptor was isolated from a man in his 70s with active COVID-19. This chain joins TRBV28 and TRBJ1-1; D remains ambiguous. The CDR3 region has the DNA TGTGCCAGCAGTGTGGCGGCTGAAGCTTTCTTT. Translation gives CASSVAAEAFF.